Shown below are 14 T cell receptor beta chains from a single sample sequenced in a study of T-cell memory formation after mild COVID-19. TCRdb re-derived calls from the 5' RACE reads in MiXCR, one entry per CDR3 protein. The data hold 550,000 to 700,000 distinct CDR3 sequences, with more than 15% observed a single time. What was sequenced was PBMCs or a T cell subset sorted from them (not recorded which). All receptors derive from an adult woman who had mild COVID-19 (a few samples of this study predate the infection). Cell type and time point are not known.

At least ten counts were recorded for this clonotype. CDR3 bases: TGCGCCAGCAGCTTGGACGGGGGCAAAAACATTCAGTACTTC. Its translation: CASSLDGGKNIQYF. This chain connects TRBV5-1 to TRBJ2-4; a weak D match, TRBD2 (6 bases). Germline CDR1 SGHRS, CDR2 YFSETQ. The CDR3 loop spans 14 amino acids. With 0 bases removed from V and 3 bases from J, the gap between germline ends came to 7 bases. Drawing the rest from reference TRBV5-1 and TRBJ2-4, the complete variable domain is KAGVTQTPRYLIKTRGQQVTLSCSPISGHRSVSWYQQTPGQGLQFLFEYFSETQRNKGNFPGRFSGRQFSNSRSEMNVSTLELGDSALYLCASSLDGGKNIQYFGAGTRLSVL.

This chain connects TRBV29-1 to TRBJ2-3; 8 positions agree with TRBD1. Germline CDR1 reads SQVTM; CDR2 reads ANQGSEA. The J segment lost 4 bases and the V segment lost 1 base, leaving 13 bases of the junction unmatched. The CDR3 contains 17 residues. DNA for the CDR3: TGCAGCGTTGAAGGCATAAGCGACAGGGGAGGATCAGATACGCAGTATTTT. Amino acids: CSVEGISDRGGSDTQYF.

CDR3 in amino acids: CASSRDATNEKLFF. The CDR3 region has the DNA TGTGCCAGCAGCAGAGATGCAACTAATGAAAAACTGTTTTTT. V gene TRBV6-5 combines with J gene TRBJ1-4, with D uncertain. This CDR3 has 14 amino acids. Germline CDR1 MNHEY, CDR2 SVGAGI. Trimming took off 6 bases at V and 0 bases at J, with 8 bases between the two ends.

The chain employs TRBV7-3 and TRBJ2-7; TRBD2 matches 7 bases. Trimming removed 5 bases from V and 6 bases from J; junction bases left unmatched: 10. The CDR3 runs to 14 residues. Germline CDR1 SGHTA, CDR2 FQGTGA. The CDR3 coding sequence is TGTGCCAGCAGCCCGAGCGGGAATTTAGGCGAGCAGTACTTC. This translates into CASSPSGNLGEQYF.

This clonotype appeared a few times. V gene TRBV6-5 combines with J gene TRBJ2-3; 9 bases map to TRBD2. Germline CDR1 and CDR2: MNHEY and SVGAGI. The CDR3 runs 17 residues. Trimming removed 6 bases from V and 3 bases from J; junction bases left unmatched: 13. The CDR3 here is CASSSRLVAGATDTQYF. The CDR3 DNA sequence: TGTGCCAGCAGCTCTCGACTGGTAGCGGGGGCTACAGATACGCAGTATTTT.

This clonotype was detected a few times. The V gene is TRBV24-1, the J gene TRBJ2-7; D uncertain. Trimming left V 4 bases short and J 8 bases short, with 14 bases between. The CDR3 runs 13 residues. Germline loops: CDR1 KGHDR, CDR2 SFDVKD. The CDR3 spells CATSEGPESKQYF. In DNA, the CDR3 is TGTGCCACCAGTGAAGGACCTGAGTCGAAGCAGTACTTC.

The chain carries TRBV5-6 and TRBJ1-2; 9 bases are shared with TRBD1. Germline assignment: CDR1 SGHDT and CDR2 YYEEEE. The CDR3 covers 15 residues. J gave up 7 bases and V 0 bases, and 7 bases lay outside the gene matches. This CDR3 is CASSLAGQGERGYTF. Written as DNA, the CDR3 is TGTGCCAGCAGCTTGGCGGGACAGGGAGAACGTGGCTACACCTTC.

The chain employs TRBV19 and TRBJ1-2; possibly TRBD1 for D (6 bases). The germline V gene has CDR1 LNHDA and CDR2 SQIVND (reference sequence). The germline V and J ends were trimmed by 7 bases and 2 bases, with 17 bases remaining between them. The CDR3 sequence is 15 residues long. The CDR3 nucleotides are TGTGCCAGTATTGAACAGGGCGACAAAAACTATGGCTACACCTTC. Amino acids: CASIEQGDKNYGYTF.

The V gene is TRBV7-9, the J gene TRBJ1-6; tentative D call: TRBD1 (5 bases). Trimming left V 1 base short and J 7 bases short, with 8 bases between. Germline CDR1 and CDR2: SEHNR and FQNEAQ (reference sequence). This CDR3 contains 14 residues. In nucleotides, the CDR3 is TGTGCCAGCAGCTTAGGGGGGTTGAATTCACCCCTCCACTTT. Translation gives CASSLGGLNSPLHF.

This clonotype was picked up many times. The V gene is TRBV20-1, the J gene TRBJ2-7; D is unclear. Germline CDR1 reads DFQATT; CDR2 reads SNEGSKA (reference sequence). V lost 6 bases and J lost 3, with 18 bases in between. The CDR3 contains 14 residues. CDR3 sequence (DNA): TGCAGTGCGGGAACACCTACAGAGTTCTACGAGCAGTACTTC. The encoded protein is CSAGTPTEFYEQYF.

This clonotype was observed at least ten times. CDR3 amino acids: CASSLFIQDEQFF. CDR3 sequence (DNA): TGTGCCAGCAGTTTATTCATTCAGGATGAGCAGTTCTTC. This sequence joins TRBV27 and TRBJ2-1, with D hard to call. This CDR3 region has 13 residues. V lost 1 base and J 8 bases, leaving 9 bases between the germline ends. Germline loops: CDR1 MNHEY, CDR2 SMNVEV (reference sequence).

The chain combines TRBV18 with TRBJ2-7; TRBD2 matches at 12 bases. The junction had 3 bases not matched to a gene; V was cut back by 5 bases and J by 1 base. The CDR3 length is 15 residues. Looked up from germline, CDR1 is KGHSH and CDR2 is LQKENI. The CDR3 reads CASSTSGRSSYEQYF. Here the CDR3 DNA reads TGTGCCAGCTCAACTAGCGGGAGGTCTTCCTACGAGCAGTACTTC.

V is TRBV20-1 and J is TRBJ2-7; 9 bases match TRBD1. The germline CDR1 and CDR2 sequences are DFQATT and SNEGSKA (reference sequence). The CDR3 runs to 15 residues. Unmatched junction bases numbered 7, after V lost 0 bases and J lost 4 bases. DNA of the CDR3: TGCAGTGCTAGAGATGCGGGACAGGGTCCGTACGAGCAGTACTTC. As protein: CSARDAGQGPYEQYF.

This clonotype has a count of ten or more. The chain is built from TRBV29-1 and TRBJ2-3, with 10 positions matching TRBD1. Germline CDR1 SQVTM, CDR2 ANQGSEA. The V gene end was trimmed by 7 bases and the J gene end by 6 bases; junction bases not matched to a gene: 7. CDR3 size: 13 residues. CDR3: CSARQGASDTQYF. CDR3 in DNA: TGCAGCGCCCGACAGGGGGCTTCCGATACGCAGTATTTT.